The present TCR beta chain was sequenced within a study of CD8 T cells in Susac syndrome. Study as a whole: Of the sequenced Susac syndrome patients, more than five had active disease and roughly eight were in remission. The study's findings and limits: The study conceded that its TCR sequencing and HLA analysis involved relatively few individuals.

Germline V gene data show CDR1 as MDHEN and CDR2 as SYDVKM. V shed 6 bases and J 7 bases; nucleotides not matched to a gene: 8. The CDR3 runs to 15 residues. Remarks on this clonotype: Its antigen is unknown.

The RNA input was about 0.45 to 1 ug, and it was reverse transcribed with random hexamers. Amplification of TCR beta CDR3 was carried out by immunoSEQ multiplex PCR, which covered 54 Vbeta and 13 Jbeta segments. TCRdb recomputed calls from the immunoSEQ multiplex PCR reads with MiXCR, one row per CDR3 protein. The sample lists roughly 220,000 distinct CDR3 sequences, about 94% occurring once. TCR beta sequencing was performed on blood CD8+ and CD4+ T cells. The clonotype originates from a human donor with Susac syndrome. V and J are TRBV28 and TRBJ2-1, with TRBD1 matching 11 bases. Sequencing used CD4+ T cells from PBMCs. The CDR3 reads CASSPRGQGANEQFF. CDR3 bases: TGTGCCAGCAGCCCTCGAGGACAGGGGGCAAATGAGCAGTTCTTC.